This entry describes one TCR beta chain. This sample stems from a study of blood T cell repertoires in COVID-19. Looking at the study overall: The study drew acute and convalescent COVID-19 samples from the United States, Italy and Spain. The analysed material was cDNA or gDNA that came from T cells, B-cell-depleted T cells, or PBMCs.

In the original workflow: It was from reference gene primer amplification that nucleated cell counts were estimated. Generated by immunoSEQ multiplex PCR, the TCRdb table keeps only in-frame clones and is missing some. The DNA was the basis for D and trimming; V, J and clone size are from that table. The table includes 85,000 to 120,000 clones, roughly 80% detected once. The specimen was peripheral blood. This receptor was identified in a human donor in a cohort sampled during active COVID-19.

CDR3 sequence (DNA): TGTGCCAGCCTTGAGGGCAGAGGCTACAATGAGCAGTTCTTC. It is translated as CASLEGRGYNEQFF. The chain has TRBV28 and TRBJ2-1; D might be TRBD2 (5 bases). There are 14 residues in the CDR3. V was clipped by 8 bases and J by 3 bases, with 14 bases between them. Per the germline V gene, CDR1 is MDHEN and CDR2 is SYDVKM.